This section outlines one T cell receptor beta chain sequence together with its context. This sample was included in a study of blood T cells in healthy people across ages. This CDR3 comprises 10 residues. V lost 7 bases and J 1 base, leaving 3 bases between the germline ends. From germline, CDR1 is SQVTM and CDR2 ANQGSEA. PCR was performed a second time for 7 to 11 cycles using a sample-barcoded 5' primer and a J-beta primer mix. TCRdb re-called the 5' RACE reads with MiXCR, one entry per CDR3 protein. The sample contains fewer than 600,000 distinct CDR3 sequences, 25% to 35% of which appear only once. These data also featured in a second study, about T cells of mothers and their children.

The sample taken for sequencing was blood. The clonotype was recovered from a boy between 2 and 10 years old in good health. The J gene is TRBJ2-3, the V gene TRBV29-1; D remains unclear. The CDR3 region has the DNA TGCAGCGACGGCACAGATACGCAGTATTTT. This gives the protein CSDGTDTQYF.